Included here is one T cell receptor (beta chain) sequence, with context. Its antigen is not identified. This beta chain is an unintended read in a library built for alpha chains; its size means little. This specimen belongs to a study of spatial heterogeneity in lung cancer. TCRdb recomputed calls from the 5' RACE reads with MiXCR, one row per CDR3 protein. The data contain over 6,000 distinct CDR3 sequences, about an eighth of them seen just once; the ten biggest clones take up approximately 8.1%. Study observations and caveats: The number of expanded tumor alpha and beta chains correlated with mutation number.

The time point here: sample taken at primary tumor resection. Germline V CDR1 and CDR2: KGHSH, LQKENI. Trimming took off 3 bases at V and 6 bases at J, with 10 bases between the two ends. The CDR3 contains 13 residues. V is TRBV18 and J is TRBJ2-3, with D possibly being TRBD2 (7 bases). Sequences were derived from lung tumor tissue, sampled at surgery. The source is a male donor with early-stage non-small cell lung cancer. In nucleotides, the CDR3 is TGTGCCAGCTCACCGCGGGGGCCGGATACGCAGTATTTT. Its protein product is CASSPRGPDTQYF.